This T cell receptor beta chain was observed in a study of blood T cells in healthy people across ages. Alongside a J-beta primer mix, a sample-barcoded 5' primer served in a second PCR lasting about 7 to 11 cycles. All cDNA molecules were each tagged by a template-switch adaptor with 12 random nucleotides. TCRdb re-called the 5' RACE reads with MiXCR, one entry per CDR3 protein. Seen here are over 1.5 million distinct CDR3 sequences, 49% observed once, and the top ten hold 2.1%. V lost 4 bases to trimming and J lost 9 bases; unmatched junction nucleotides: 6. The germline V gene encodes CDR1 SGHTA and CDR2 FQGNSA. The CDR3 is 13 residues long. In terms of origin and age, donors were healthy Caucasian individuals from Russia aged about 6 to 90. This clonotype was counted a single time.

V usage is TRBV7-2 and J usage is TRBJ2-1; 7 bases match TRBD2. This TCR was recovered from a woman aged 40 to 50 in good health. The specimen was blood. This chain's CDR3 is CASSSGLPPEQFF. In DNA form, the CDR3 reads TGTGCCAGCAGCTCGGGACTACCTCCTGAGCAGTTCTTC.